Below, 5 T cell receptor beta chains from the same sample are listed, as sequenced in a study of T cells in Graves' hyperthyroidism and ophthalmopathy. Amplified TCR beta CDR3 regions came from RNA transcripts. Primed by the HTBI set, a first-round RT-PCR was run on the TCR CDR3. TCRdb itself ran the multiplex PCR reads through MiXCR, one entry per CDR3 protein. The data show around 350,000 distinct CDR3 sequences, 20% to 30% seen once. Input material: blood. The receptors come from a man aged 45 to 65 with Graves' hyperthyroidism.

J is TRBJ2-7 and V is TRBV11-3, with D unresolved. Germline values: CDR1 SGHNT, CDR2 YENEEA. The CDR3 totals 13 residues. The V end was cut by 4 bases, the J end by 3 bases, with 10 bases between. DNA for the CDR3: TGTGCCAGCAGCTCAACGGAGCGCTACGAGCAGTACTTC. As protein: CASSSTERYEQYF. The full variable domain, in which reference TRBV11-3 and TRBJ2-7 provide the parts outside the CDR3, is EAGVVQSPRYKIIEKKQPVAFWCNPISGHNTLYWYLQNLGQGPELLIRYENEEAVDDSQLPKDRFSAERLKGVDSTLKIQPAELGDSAVYLCASSSTERYEQYFGPGTRLTVT.

This chain uses TRBV7-9 with TRBJ2-1; D ambiguous. The germline V and J ends were trimmed by 2 bases and 5 bases, with 19 bases remaining between them. Germline values: CDR1 SEHNR, CDR2 FQNEAQ (reference sequence). The CDR3 loop spans 17 amino acids. Written as DNA, the CDR3 is TGTGCCAGCAGCTTAAACCCCGACAAGGGTGGGGACAATGAGCAGTTCTTC. It yields the protein CASSLNPDKGGDNEQFF.

The chain combines TRBV7-3 with TRBJ2-1; TRBD1 matches at 8 bases. The germline gives CDR1 SGHTA, CDR2 FQGTGA. This CDR3 region has 16 residues. Germline trimming cut 0 bases from V and 6 bases from J; bases unmatched to any gene: 7. The CDR3 loop reads CASSLTATGAFNEQFF. Written as DNA, the CDR3 is TGTGCCAGCAGCTTAACCGCGACAGGGGCCTTCAATGAGCAGTTCTTC.

This clonotype was seen repeatedly, ten times or more. The chain employs TRBV7-8 and TRBJ2-5, with a possible D match to TRBD1 (5 bases). Between the trimmed V and J ends, which lost 4 bases and 7 bases, there was a span of 13 bases. Germline values: CDR1 SGHVS, CDR2 FQNEAQ. This CDR3 spans 13 amino acids. CDR3 protein: CASSSTPQGTQYF. The CDR3, as DNA: TGTGCCAGCAGCTCAACGCCCCAGGGGACCCAGTACTTC.

V and J are TRBV19 and TRBJ1-1; TRBD1 might be the D (6 bases). The CDR3 length is 14 residues. The V gene's germline CDR1 is LNHDA and CDR2 SQIVND (reference sequence). Trimming cost V 6 bases and J 3 bases, with 14 bases left between them. For the CDR3, the DNA is TGTGCCAGTAGGGGGGGCGGCACTTACACTGAAGCTTTCTTT. It encodes CASRGGGTYTEAFF.